This T cell receptor (beta chain) was identified during a study of beta chain features in type 1 diabetes. Study information: Summed over all samples, the examined sorted cells came to about 110 million. Study-wide findings and caveats: Fewer junction insertions and more nucleotide deletions appeared in type 1 diabetes patients. Researchers cautioned that cDNA sequencing could over-represent cells with high TCR expression. People with Type 1 diabetes carried modestly yet significantly shorter TCRB CDR3s in all four CD4+ subsets.

The V gene end was trimmed by 5 bases and the J gene end by 5 bases; junction bases not matched to a gene: 6. The CDR3 is 14 amino acids. CDR1 is SEHNR, CDR2 FQNEAQ, per germline (reference sequence). Of note for this clone: What it binds is unknown.

Expressed TCRB transcripts were sequenced because the entire RNA isolate underwent reverse transcription. Clones were sequenced by immunoSEQ multiplex PCR, and TCRdb holds only the in-frame ones, with some missing. Of 310,000 or so clones in the sample, around 9.7% were seen once. The J gene is TRBJ2-5, the V gene TRBV7-9; 9 nucleotides line up with TRBD1. The source of this sequence is a man aged 30-40 years with type 1 diabetes. The sequenced sample consisted of central memory CD4+ T cells from blood. The CDR3 loop reads CASSKGQGEETQYF. The CDR3, as DNA: TGTGCCAGCAGCAAGGGACAGGGAGAGGAGACCCAGTACTTC. Full variable domain (missing parts from reference TRBV7-9 and TRBJ2-5): DTGVSQNPRHKITKRGQNVTFRCDPISEHNRLYWYRQTLGQGPEFLTYFQNEAQLEKSRLLSDRFSAERPKGSFSTLEIQRTEQGDSAMYLCASSKGQGEETQYFGPGTRLLVL.